The 20 T cell receptor beta chains in this list originate from one sample, sequenced in a study of T cell repertoires in cytomegalovirus infection. TCRdb reprocessed the reads via MiXCR and lists one record per CDR3 protein. This table holds around 300,000 distinct CDR3 sequences, 22% found once. Their specific antigens are unknown. Sequencing used cultured PBMCs, obtained from culture after CMV antigen stimulation. The receptors were gathered from a human donor in good health (CMV status not recorded). Some clones in this sample may be carry-over from other donors' samples.

The rearrangement links TRBV9 to TRBJ1-2; TRBD1 aligns across 7 bases. Germline CDR1 is SGDLS and CDR2 is YYNGEE. This CDR3 is 16 amino acids long. J lost 6 bases, V lost 3 bases, and 14 bases had no gene match. CDR3 loop: CASSAPDRSLLHGYTF. In DNA form, the CDR3 reads TGTGCCAGCAGCGCCCCGGACAGGAGCTTACTACATGGCTACACCTTC.

This clonotype was counted many times. CDR3 residues: CASSESGYNEQFF. DNA of the CDR3: TGTGCCAGCAGCGAGTCGGGGTACAATGAGCAGTTCTTC. This chain connects TRBV7-2 to TRBJ2-1; tentatively, D is TRBD2 (5 bases). There are 13 residues in the CDR3. Trimming pared 5 bases from V and 4 bases from J, leaving 9 bases between. In germline, CDR1 is SGHTA, CDR2 FQGNSA.

V is TRBV12-3 or TRBV12-4 and J is TRBJ1-5; D gene ambiguous. The CDR3 totals 13 residues. Deletions cut 6 bases from V and 2 bases from J, with 8 bases between. The DNA of the CDR3 is TGTGCCAGCAGCTTACAGCGCAATCAGCCCCAGCATTTT. It specifies CASSLQRNQPQHF.

This clonotype came up a few times. The chain has TRBV5-6 and TRBJ1-1, with TRBD1 as a possible D gene (5 bases). In germline, CDR1 is SGHDT, CDR2 YYEEEE. The CDR3 is 16 residues long. With 0 bases removed from V and 1 base from J, the gap between germline ends came to 13 bases. CDR3 region: CASSLGQRLGNTEAFF. The CDR3 DNA follows: TGTGCCAGCAGCTTGGGACAGCGGTTGGGGAACACTGAAGCTTTCTTT.

The rearrangement uses TRBV18 and TRBJ1-5; D is possibly TRBD1 (5 bases). CDR1 and CDR2 from the germline V gene are KGHSH and LQKENI. V was pared by 5 bases and J by 4 bases, with 15 bases between. This CDR3 contains 15 residues. The CDR3 DNA reads as TGTGCCAGCTCAGCGCAGGACACCTTGAATCAGCCCCAGCATTTT. Translation gives CASSAQDTLNQPQHF.

In this sample, this clonotype turned up a few times. V is TRBV6-2 or TRBV6-3 and J is TRBJ2-5; D call uncertain. Per the germline V gene, CDR1 is MNHEY and CDR2 is SVGEGT. V gave up 5 bases and J gave up 0 bases, with 10 bases separating them. The length of the CDR3 is 14 residues. The CDR3 spells CASSPGTDQETQYF. DNA of the CDR3: TGTGCCAGCAGTCCCGGAACGGACCAAGAGACCCAGTACTTC.

V and J are TRBV12-5 and TRBJ1-5, with D possibly TRBD1 on 5 matching bases. Germline CDR1 reads LGHNT; CDR2 reads FRNRAP. Deletions cut 7 bases from V and 6 bases from J, with 10 bases between. This CDR3 comprises 12 residues. The CDR3 reads CASALDSQPQHF. DNA of the CDR3: TGTGCTAGTGCCCTAGACAGTCAGCCCCAGCATTTT.

This clonotype was counted between two and nine times. V is TRBV11-2 and J is TRBJ2-3; a weak D match, TRBD1 (6 bases). CDR1 and CDR2 (germline): SGHAT, FQNNGV. The CDR3 extends over 16 amino acids. Trimming shortened V by 5 bases and J by 3 bases, and 18 bases separated the two germline ends. The CDR3 sequence: CASSPGRGVRTDTQYF. CDR3 DNA: TGTGCCAGCAGCCCGGGCAGGGGCGTACGAACAGATACGCAGTATTTT.

J is TRBJ1-2 and V is TRBV7-2; the match to TRBD1 covers 8 bases. Losses at the gene ends were 1 base for V and 8 bases for J; bases not matched to a gene: 6. This CDR3 spans 14 amino acids. Germline-derived CDR1 and CDR2 are SGHTA and FQGNSA. The CDR3 here is CASSLGQGAGGYTF. The DNA for the CDR3 is TGTGCCAGCAGCTTAGGGCAGGGGGCAGGGGGCTACACCTTC.

This clonotype was detected only a few times. This chain joins TRBV7-6 and TRBJ2-2; 7 bases map to TRBD2. Germline-derived CDR1 and CDR2 are SGHVS and FNYEAQ. The CDR3 loop spans 16 amino acids. Trimming took 1 base from V and 7 from J; bases not matched to a gene: 9. For the CDR3, the DNA is TGTGCCAGCAGCTTAGGTGGTAGCGGGTGGATCGGGGAGCTGTTTTTT. Translating it yields CASSLGGSGWIGELFF.

This clonotype occurred a few times. This chain joins TRBV4-3 and TRBJ2-3; possible D gene TRBD1, 6 bases. This CDR3 has 16 residues. Trimming took off 4 bases at V and 0 bases at J, with 14 bases between the two ends. CDR1 LGHNA and CDR2 YSLEER come from the germline V gene. The CDR3, as DNA: TGCGCCAGCAGCCCCAGACAGGAGTCTAGCACAGATACGCAGTATTTT. Its protein is CASSPRQESSTDTQYF.

This clonotype was seen a handful of times. J is TRBJ2-7 and V is TRBV12-3 or TRBV12-4, with 8 nucleotides matching TRBD2. Trimming removed 7 bases from V and 2 bases from J; junction bases left unmatched: 4. The CDR3 sequence is 13 residues long. DNA of the CDR3: TGTGCCAGCAACGACGGGAGGGCCTACGAGCAGTACTTC. Translation gives CASNDGRAYEQYF.

This clonotype has at least ten counts. CDR3 bases: TGTGCCAGCAGAAAATCCGGGACAGACACCGGGGAGCTGTTTTTT. Translating gives CASRKSGTDTGELFF. The rearrangement links TRBV12-3 or TRBV12-4 to TRBJ2-2; 7 bases align to TRBD1. The ends lost 6 bases at V and 3 bases at J; junction bases unmatched: 7. The CDR3 is made up of 15 amino acids.

This chain links TRBV7-2 with TRBJ2-5, with 9 bases fitting TRBD2. The CDR3 extends over 15 amino acids. Germline V gene sequence: CDR1 SGHTA, CDR2 FQGNSA. Unmatched junction bases numbered 5, after V lost 4 bases and J lost 2 bases. The CDR3 DNA reads TGTGCCAGCAGCTATTATCTAGCGGGACAAGAGACCCAGTACTTC. Amino acids: CASSYYLAGQETQYF.

The chain has TRBV18 and TRBJ1-1; D perhaps matches TRBD1 (5 bases). The CDR3 loop spans 15 amino acids. Trimming removed 0 bases at V and 4 bases at J, with 12 bases between. CDR1 KGHSH and CDR2 LQKENI come from the germline V gene. The CDR3 is CASSPPGLGGTEAFF. The CDR3 DNA is TGTGCCAGCTCACCACCGGGGCTTGGAGGCACTGAAGCTTTCTTT.

This clonotype was seen more than once but under ten times. The chain recombines TRBV2 with TRBJ2-7; 9 nucleotides align to TRBD2. In germline, CDR1 is SNHLY, CDR2 FYNNEI. The V gene end was trimmed by 5 bases and the J gene end by 6 bases; junction bases not matched to a gene: 11. This CDR3 comprises 15 residues. The CDR3 DNA sequence: TGTGCCAGCAGTACGTTACCGGGACTAGCAATCGAGCAGTACGTC. Translation gives CASSTLPGLAIEQYV.

Details on this clonotype: At one boundary the junction diverges from the germline segment, which might be a read error. The rearrangement links TRBV7-9 to TRBJ1-5, with D unclear. Germline V CDR1 and CDR2: SEHNR, FQNEAQ (reference sequence). This CDR3 is 14 amino acids long. The chain's CDR3 is CVSSSVGGDQPQHF. In nucleotides, the CDR3 is TGTGTCAGCAGCTCCGTAGGTGGGGATCAGCCCCAGCATTTT.

This clonotype has at least ten counts. The CDR3 loop reads CASSLVLGGEQYV. In DNA form, the CDR3 reads TGTGCCAGCAGCTTAGTTTTGGGGGGCGAGCAGTACGTC. This chain links TRBV11-2 with TRBJ2-7; D perhaps matches TRBD2 (6 bases). Trimming removed 1 base from V and 6 bases from J, with 10 bases in between. Per the germline V gene, CDR1 is SGHAT and CDR2 is FQNNGV. The CDR3 runs to 13 residues.

The chain combines TRBV10-3 with TRBJ1-1; possible D gene TRBD1, 5 bases. The CDR3 is 15 amino acids. Germline V gene lookup returns CDR1 ENHRY and CDR2 SYGVKD. V shed 0 bases and J shed 4 bases, with 12 bases lying between them. Here the CDR3 reads CAISESALGGTEAFF. The CDR3, as DNA: TGTGCCATCAGTGAGTCGGCCCTGGGGGGCACTGAAGCTTTCTTT.

This clonotype has a handful of counts. CDR3 in amino acids: CASSPGLAGDGGELFF. The CDR3 DNA reads TGTGCCAGCAGCCCCGGACTAGCGGGGGATGGCGGGGAGCTGTTTTTT. This chain links TRBV12-3 or TRBV12-4 with TRBJ2-2, with 13 bases identical to TRBD2. The ends lost 6 bases at V and 7 bases at J; junction bases unmatched: 8. CDR3 size: 16 residues.